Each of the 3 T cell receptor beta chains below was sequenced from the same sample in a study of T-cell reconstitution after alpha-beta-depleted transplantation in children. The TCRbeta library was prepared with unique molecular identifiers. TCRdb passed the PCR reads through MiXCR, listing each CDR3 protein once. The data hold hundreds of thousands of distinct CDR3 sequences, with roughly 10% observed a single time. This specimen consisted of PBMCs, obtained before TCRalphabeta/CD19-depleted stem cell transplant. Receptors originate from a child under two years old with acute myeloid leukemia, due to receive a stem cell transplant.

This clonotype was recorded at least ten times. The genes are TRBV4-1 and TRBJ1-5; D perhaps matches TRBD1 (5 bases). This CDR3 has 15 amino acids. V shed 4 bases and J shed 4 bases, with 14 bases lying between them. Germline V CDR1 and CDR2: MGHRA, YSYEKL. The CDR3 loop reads CASSRSRGLNQPQHF. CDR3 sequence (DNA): TGCGCCAGCAGCCGCTCAAGGGGTCTTAATCAGCCCCAGCATTTT.

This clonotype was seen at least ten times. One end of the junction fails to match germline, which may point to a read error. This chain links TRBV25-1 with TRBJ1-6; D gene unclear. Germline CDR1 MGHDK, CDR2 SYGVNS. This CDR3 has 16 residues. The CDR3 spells CASSESGSSYNSPLHF. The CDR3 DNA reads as TGTGCCAGCAGCGAATCCGGGAGCTCCTATAATTCACCCCTCCACTTT.

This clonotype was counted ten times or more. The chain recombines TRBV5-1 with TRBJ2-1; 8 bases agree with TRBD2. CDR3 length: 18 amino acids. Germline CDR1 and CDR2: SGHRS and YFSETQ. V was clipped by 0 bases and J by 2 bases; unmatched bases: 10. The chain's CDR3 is CASSLERERSKTYNEQFF. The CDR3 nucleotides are TGCGCCAGCAGCTTGGAGCGGGAGCGCTCGAAAACCTACAATGAGCAGTTCTTC.